Sequencing of this T cell receptor beta chain was carried out in a study of OX40 agonist ivuxolimab in advanced cancers. Study-wide context: Dose-escalation patients suffered from hepatocellular carcinoma, melanoma, renal cell or head and neck cancer. Anti-PD-1, anti-PD-L1 or anti-CTLA-4 therapy given earlier was allowed, and 40% had some.

V shed 5 bases and J shed 1 base, with 13 bases lying between them. The germline V gene has CDR1 LNHDA and CDR2 SQIVND (reference sequence). This CDR3 region has 15 residues. Generated by immunoSEQ multiplex PCR, the TCRdb table keeps only in-frame clones and is missing some. This repertoire shows 60,000 to 100,000 clones, 87% found once; its top ten account for 0.45% to 0.7%. Regarding this clone: What it binds is unknown.

Study findings and constraints: By week 6 at 0.1 to 3.0 mg/kg, blood CD4+ and CD8+ T cells had expanded clonally.

This TCR derives from an adult with an advanced solid tumor such as melanoma, head and neck, liver or kidney cancer. This material consisted of CD4+ or CD8+ T cells sorted from blood, taken in a trial of the OX40 agonist ivuxolimab. This chain uses TRBV19 with TRBJ2-3; tentatively, D is TRBD2 (6 bases). CDR3 nucleotide sequence: TGTGCCAGTAGTGGACGGGAGTTTGGCACAGATACGCAGTATTTT. Translating gives CASSGREFGTDTQYF.